This TCR beta chain derives from a study of shared clonotypes between healthy human individuals. V was clipped by 5 bases and J by 2 bases; unmatched bases: 6. There are 14 residues in the CDR3. Germline CDR1 is SGHNT and CDR2 is YYREEE (reference sequence). Assay used: immunoSEQ multiplex PCR; TCRdb lists only in-frame clones, some missing. Of some 2.4 million clones detected, under 95% appear once; the ten largest clones hold roughly 0.36%. Those who donated were healthy HIV-negative adults, with no recent acute infections or vaccinations reported. Remarks on this clone: Antigen: not known.

Study-wide findings and caveats: Larger estimated richness was generally seen in naive subsets than in memory subsets.

The receptor was isolated from a man between 18 and 29 years old in good health. Some clones in this sample may be carry-over from other donors' samples. Sample: naive CD4+ T cells from PBMCs. The subset was: CD45RA+ positively selected. The J gene is TRBJ1-1, the V gene TRBV5-4, with 7 bases identical to TRBD1. The CDR3: CASRTGQVNTEAFF. Written as DNA, the CDR3 is TGTGCCAGCAGGACCGGACAGGTAAACACTGAAGCTTTCTTT. Full variable domain (outside the CDR3, taken from reference TRBV5-4 and TRBJ1-1): ETGVTQSPTHLIKTRGQQVTLRCSSQSGHNTVSWYQQALGQGPQFIFQYYREEENGRGNFPPRFSGLQFPNYSSELNVNALELDDSALYLCASRTGQVNTEAFFGQGTRLTVV.